The present T cell receptor beta chain was sequenced within a study of shared clonotypes between healthy human individuals. J gave up 3 bases and V 4 bases, and 1 base lay outside the gene matches. The CDR3 contains 15 residues. Germline V gene sequence: CDR1 MNHEY, CDR2 SVGAGI. Only in-frame clones appear in the TCRdb table, and some are missing; sequencing was by immunoSEQ multiplex PCR. The repertoire includes fewer than 2.5 million clones, over 85% of them detected once, and 0.36% sits in the top ten. The split of CD4+ cells yielded CD45RA+ naive and CD45RA-negative memory subsets. Source material: naive CD4+ T cells from PBMCs. The subset was: CD45RA+ positively selected. The gene calls are TRBV6-5 and TRBJ2-2, with TRBD2 identical over 11 bases. The clonotype comes from a young man in good health. Some clones in this sample may be carry-over from other donors' samples. The chain's CDR3 is CASSLAGGYTGELFF. The CDR3 DNA sequence: TGTGCCAGCAGTTTAGCGGGAGGGTACACCGGGGAGCTGTTTTTT.